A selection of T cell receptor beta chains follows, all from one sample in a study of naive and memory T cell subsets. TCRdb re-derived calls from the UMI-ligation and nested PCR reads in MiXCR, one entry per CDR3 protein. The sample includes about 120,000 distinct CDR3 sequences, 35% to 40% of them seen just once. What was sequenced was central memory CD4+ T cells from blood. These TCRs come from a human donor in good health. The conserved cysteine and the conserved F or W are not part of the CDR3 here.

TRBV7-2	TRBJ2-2	ASSLAQNTGELF
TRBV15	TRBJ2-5	ATSRDGLLAQY
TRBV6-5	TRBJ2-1	ASMMSPGRKF
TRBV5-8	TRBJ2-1	ASSRGLPGHEQF
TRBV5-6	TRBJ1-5	ASSFLGGSNQPQH
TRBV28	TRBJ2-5	ASRMGGPGQETQY
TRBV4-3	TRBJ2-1	ASSQGFVSSYNEQF
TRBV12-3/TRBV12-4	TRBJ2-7	ASGRSSYEQY
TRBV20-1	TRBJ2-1	SATGTEFTSEQF
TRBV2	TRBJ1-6	ASSAPLH
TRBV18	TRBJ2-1	ASTTSGVYDEQF
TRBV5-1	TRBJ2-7	ASSWSGEGLVGEQY
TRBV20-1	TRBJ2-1	SASRTSSYNEQF
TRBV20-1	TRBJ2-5	SAARGGQETQY
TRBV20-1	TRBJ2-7	SATQGAGAYEQY
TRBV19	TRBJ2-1	ASSPRRQSSYNEQF
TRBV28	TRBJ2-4	ASRTSDIQY
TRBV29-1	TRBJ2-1	SVDRGDRVGQF
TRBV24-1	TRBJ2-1	ATSRAGGRNFDEQF
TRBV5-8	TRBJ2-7	ASSFRSIGLGEQY
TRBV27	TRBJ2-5	ASKKKGPKQETQY
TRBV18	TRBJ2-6	ASSIGGRGGANVLT